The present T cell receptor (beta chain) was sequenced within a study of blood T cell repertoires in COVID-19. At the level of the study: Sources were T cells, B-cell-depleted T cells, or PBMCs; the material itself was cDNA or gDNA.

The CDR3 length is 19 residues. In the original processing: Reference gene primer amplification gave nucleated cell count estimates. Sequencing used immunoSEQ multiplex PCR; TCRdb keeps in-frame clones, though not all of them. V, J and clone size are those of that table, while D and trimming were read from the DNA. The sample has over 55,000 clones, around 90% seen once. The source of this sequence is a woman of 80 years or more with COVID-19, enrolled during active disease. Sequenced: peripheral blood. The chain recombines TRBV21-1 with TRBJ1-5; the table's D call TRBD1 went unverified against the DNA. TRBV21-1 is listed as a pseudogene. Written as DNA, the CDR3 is TGTGCCAGCAGCAAAAGGACACGAAGAACCAGGGGTAGCAATCAGCCCCAGCATTTT. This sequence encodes CASSKRTRRTRGSNQPQHF.